This record covers a single TCR beta chain. Its target is not known. The sample belongs to a study of T-cell memory formation after mild COVID-19. UMIs and sample barcodes were carried by the TCR alpha and TCR beta cDNA libraries that 5'RACE produced using constant-segment primers. TCRdb recomputed calls from the 5' RACE reads with MiXCR, one row per CDR3 protein. The profile shows roughly 560,000 distinct CDR3 sequences, about 20% of them singletons. Study conclusions and caveats: CD4+ bias marked clones expanding day 15 to 37, unlike balanced contracting clones.

V dropped 4 bases and J dropped 1 base, with 10 bases sitting between them. Germline loops: CDR1 SGHKS, CDR2 YYEKEE (reference sequence). The length of the CDR3 is 14 residues. The source of this sequence is an adult woman who had mild COVID-19 (a few samples of this study predate the infection). Cell type and time point are not known. The V gene is TRBV5-5, the J gene TRBJ2-3; D remains ambiguous. Specimen: PBMCs or a T cell subset sorted from them (not recorded which). For the CDR3, the DNA is TGTGCCAGCAGCACCGGGTCCCGCACAGATACGCAGTATTTT. This gives the protein CASSTGSRTDTQYF.